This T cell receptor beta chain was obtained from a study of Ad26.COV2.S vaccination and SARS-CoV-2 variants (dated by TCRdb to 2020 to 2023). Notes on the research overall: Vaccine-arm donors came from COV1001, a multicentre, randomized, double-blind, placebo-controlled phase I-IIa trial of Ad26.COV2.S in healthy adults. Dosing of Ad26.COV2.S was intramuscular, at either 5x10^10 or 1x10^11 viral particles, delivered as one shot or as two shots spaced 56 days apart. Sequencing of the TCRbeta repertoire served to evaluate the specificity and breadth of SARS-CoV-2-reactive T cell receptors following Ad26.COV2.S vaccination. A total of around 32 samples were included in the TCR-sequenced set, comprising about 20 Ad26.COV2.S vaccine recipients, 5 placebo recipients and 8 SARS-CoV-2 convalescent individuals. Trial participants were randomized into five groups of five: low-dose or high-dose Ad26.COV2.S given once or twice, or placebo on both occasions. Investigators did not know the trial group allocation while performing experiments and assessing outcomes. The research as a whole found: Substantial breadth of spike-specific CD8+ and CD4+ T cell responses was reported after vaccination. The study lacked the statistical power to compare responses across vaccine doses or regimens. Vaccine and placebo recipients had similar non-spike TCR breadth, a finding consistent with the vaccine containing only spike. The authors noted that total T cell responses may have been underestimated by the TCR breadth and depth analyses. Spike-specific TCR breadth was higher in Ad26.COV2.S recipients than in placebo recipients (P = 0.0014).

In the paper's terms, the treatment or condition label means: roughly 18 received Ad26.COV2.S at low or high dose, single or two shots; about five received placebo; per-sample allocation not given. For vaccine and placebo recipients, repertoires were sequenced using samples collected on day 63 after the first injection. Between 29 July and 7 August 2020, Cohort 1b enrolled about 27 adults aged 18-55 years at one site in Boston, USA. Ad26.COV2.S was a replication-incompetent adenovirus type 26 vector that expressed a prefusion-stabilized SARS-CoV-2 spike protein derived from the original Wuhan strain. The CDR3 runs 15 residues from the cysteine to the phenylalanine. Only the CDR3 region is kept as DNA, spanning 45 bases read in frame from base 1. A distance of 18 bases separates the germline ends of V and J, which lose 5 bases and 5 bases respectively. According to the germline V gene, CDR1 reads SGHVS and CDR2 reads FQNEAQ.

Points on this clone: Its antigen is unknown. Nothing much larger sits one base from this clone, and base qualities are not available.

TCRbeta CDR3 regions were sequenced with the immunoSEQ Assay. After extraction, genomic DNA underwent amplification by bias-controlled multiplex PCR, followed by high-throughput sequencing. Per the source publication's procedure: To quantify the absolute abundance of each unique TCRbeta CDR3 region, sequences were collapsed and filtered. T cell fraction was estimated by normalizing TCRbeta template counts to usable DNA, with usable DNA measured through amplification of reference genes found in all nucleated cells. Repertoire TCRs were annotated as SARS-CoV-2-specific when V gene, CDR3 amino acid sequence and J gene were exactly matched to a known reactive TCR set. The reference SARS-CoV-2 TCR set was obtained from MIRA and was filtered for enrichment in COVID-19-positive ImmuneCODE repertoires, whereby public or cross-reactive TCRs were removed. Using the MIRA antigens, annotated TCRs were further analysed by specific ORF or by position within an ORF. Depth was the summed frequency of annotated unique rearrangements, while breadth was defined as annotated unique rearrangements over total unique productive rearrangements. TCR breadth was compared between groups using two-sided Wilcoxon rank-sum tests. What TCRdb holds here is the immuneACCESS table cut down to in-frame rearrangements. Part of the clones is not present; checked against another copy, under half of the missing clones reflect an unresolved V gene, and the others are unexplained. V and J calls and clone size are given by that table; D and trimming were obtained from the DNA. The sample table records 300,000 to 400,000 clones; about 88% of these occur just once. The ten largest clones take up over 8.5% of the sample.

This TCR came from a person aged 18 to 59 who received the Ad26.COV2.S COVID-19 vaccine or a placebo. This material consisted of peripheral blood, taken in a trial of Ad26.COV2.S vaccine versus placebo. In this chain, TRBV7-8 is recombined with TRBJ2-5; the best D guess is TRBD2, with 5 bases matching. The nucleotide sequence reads TGTGCCAGCAGCCTGACTAACCAAGCGGTGGAGACCCAGTACTTC. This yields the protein CASSLTNQAVETQYF.